This TCR beta chain emerged from a study of T cell responses to AZD1222 COVID-19 vaccine. Whole-study results and caveats: Possibly, clonal diversity was underestimated; donors were largely white British and included more females. Baseline serostatus was positive in only six AZD1222 recipients. Close to half of spike-specific TCRs reportedly recognize unmutated variant regions.

Data came from immunoSEQ multiplex PCR; TCRdb stores just in-frame clones and leaves some out. The sample includes roughly 170,000 clones, under 95% of them seen just once. The trim removed 6 bases at V and 4 bases at J, leaving 3 bases unmatched. The CDR3 is made up of 13 amino acids. Per germline, CDR1 LNHDA and CDR2 SQIVND (reference sequence). Concerning this clone itself: Its specificity is not known.

Pooled samples include second doses given at about 4 or 12 weeks. The V gene is TRBV19, the J gene TRBJ2-1; 7 nucleotides align to TRBD1. The source is an adult who received the AZD1222 COVID-19 vaccine. This specimen was peripheral blood, taken 28 days after the second AZD1222 dose. This chain's CDR3 is CASSPGQYNEQFF. CDR3 nucleotide sequence: TGTGCCAGTAGCCCGGGACAGTACAATGAGCAGTTCTTC.